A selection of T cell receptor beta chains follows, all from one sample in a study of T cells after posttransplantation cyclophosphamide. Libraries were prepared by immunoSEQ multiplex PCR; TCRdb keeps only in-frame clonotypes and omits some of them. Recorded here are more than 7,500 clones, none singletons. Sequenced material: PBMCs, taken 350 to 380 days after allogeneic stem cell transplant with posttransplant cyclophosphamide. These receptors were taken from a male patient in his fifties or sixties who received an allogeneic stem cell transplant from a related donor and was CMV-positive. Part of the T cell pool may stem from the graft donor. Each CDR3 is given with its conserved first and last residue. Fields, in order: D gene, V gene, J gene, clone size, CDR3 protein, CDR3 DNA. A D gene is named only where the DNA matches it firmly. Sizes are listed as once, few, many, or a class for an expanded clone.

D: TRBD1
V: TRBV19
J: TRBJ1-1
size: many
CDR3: CASRSGGAGDTEAFF
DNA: TGTGCCAGTCGATCAGGGGGCGCTGGGGACACTGAAGCTTTCTTT

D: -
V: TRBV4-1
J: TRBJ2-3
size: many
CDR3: CASSQVGTLINTDTQYF
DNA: TGCGCCAGCAGCCAAGTGGGGACACTAATAAACACAGATACGCAGTATTTT

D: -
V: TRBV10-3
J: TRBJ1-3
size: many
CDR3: CAISDSGRRTGNTIYF
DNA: TGTGCCATCAGTGACAGCGGAAGACGAACTGGAAACACCATATATTTT

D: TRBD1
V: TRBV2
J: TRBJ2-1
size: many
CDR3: CASSDRDRAYNEQFF
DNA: TGTGCCAGCAGTGACAGGGACAGGGCCTACAATGAGCAGTTCTTC

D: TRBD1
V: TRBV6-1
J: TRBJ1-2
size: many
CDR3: CASRAGQLYGYTF
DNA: TGTGCCAGCAGGGCGGGACAGCTCTATGGCTACACCTTC

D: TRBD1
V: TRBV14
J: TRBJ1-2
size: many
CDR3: CASSQDRGLGYTF
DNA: TGTGCCAGCAGCCAGGACAGGGGACTTGGCTACACCTTC

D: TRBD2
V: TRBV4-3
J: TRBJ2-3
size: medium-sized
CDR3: CASSRGGANTDTQYF
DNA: TGCGCCAGCAGCCGCGGGGGGGCGAACACAGATACGCAGTATTTT

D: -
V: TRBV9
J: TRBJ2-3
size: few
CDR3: CASSVGLNADTQYF
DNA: TGTGCCAGCAGCGTAGGGCTCAACGCAGATACGCAGTATTTT

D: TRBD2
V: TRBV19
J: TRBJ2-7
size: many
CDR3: CASNKNGLAGSYEQYF
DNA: TGTGCCAGTAACAAAAATGGGCTAGCGGGGTCCTACGAGCAGTACTTC

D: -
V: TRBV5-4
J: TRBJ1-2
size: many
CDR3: CASSLLSARGSRYGYTF
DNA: TGTGCCAGCAGCTTGTTGTCGGCACGGGGTTCTAGGTATGGCTACACCTTC

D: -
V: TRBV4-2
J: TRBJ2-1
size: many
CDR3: CASSQEVLSGTYNEQFF
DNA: TGTGCCAGCAGCCAAGAGGTGCTGTCGGGAACCTACAATGAGCAGTTCTTC

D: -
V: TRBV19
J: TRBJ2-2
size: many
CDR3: CASSIPPNTGELFF
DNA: TGTGCCAGTAGTATTCCTCCGAACACCGGGGAGCTGTTTTTT

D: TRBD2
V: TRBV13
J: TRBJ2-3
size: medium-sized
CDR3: CASSLSGRTTDTQYF
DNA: TGTGCCAGCAGCCTTAGCGGGAGAACCACAGATACGCAGTATTTT

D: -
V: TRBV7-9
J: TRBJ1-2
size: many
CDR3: CASSLGGPAGYGYTF
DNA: TGTGCCAGCAGCTTAGGGGGCCCGGCAGGCTATGGCTACACCTTC

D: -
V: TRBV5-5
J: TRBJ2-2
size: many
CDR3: CASSYGGATGGELFF
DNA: TGTGCCAGCAGCTATGGGGGCGCGACGGGCGGGGAGCTGTTTTTT

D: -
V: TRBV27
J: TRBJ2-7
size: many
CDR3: CASRPSGSYEQYF
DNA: TGTGCCAGCAGACCGTCAGGGTCCTACGAGCAGTACTTC